A selection of T cell receptor beta chains follows, all from one sample in a study of neoadjuvant anti-PD-1 for oral cavity cancer. Profiled with immunoSEQ multiplex PCR; TCRdb holds only in-frame clones, not every one. The sample lists fewer than 90,000 clones, roughly four fifths occurring once. This sample comprised PBMCs, obtained before nivolumab (anti-PD-1) treatment. The receptor source for this set is a person between 40 and 85 years old with oral cavity squamous cell carcinoma. Each CDR3 is given with its conserved first and last residue. Each record gives: V gene, D gene, J gene, clone size, CDR3 DNA, CDR3 protein. D genes are given only for firm matches. Size is omitted from some rows. Given values are once, few, many or a class for expanded clones.

>TRBV5-8|.|TRBJ1-5|.
TGTGCCAGCTCCCCCCGTCTGTTCAATCAGCCCCAGCATTTT
CASSPRLFNQPQHF
>TRBV27|.|TRBJ1-2|many
TGTGCCAGCAGTTTACAGCAGGGAGGCTATGGCTACACCTTC
CASSLQQGGYGYTF
>TRBV9|TRBD2|TRBJ2-2|.
TGTGCCAGCAGCGTAGGAGGAGCGGGAGGCGGGGAGCTGTTTTTT
CASSVGGAGGGELFF
>TRBV11-2|TRBD2|TRBJ2-7|.
TGTGCCAGCAGCTTAGGGACTAGCGGTGTTACGGCGCAGTACTTC
CASSLGTSGVTAQYF
>TRBV6-1|TRBD1|TRBJ1-5|.
TGTGCCAGCAGCCCCGGACAGGGGGGGAATCAGCCCCAGCATTTT
CASSPGQGGNQPQHF
>TRBV5-1|.|TRBJ2-2|once
TGCGCCAGCAGCTTGGGGGGAGTTAAGACCGGGGAGCTGTTTTTT
CASSLGGVKTGELFF
>TRBV7-8|.|TRBJ1-1|.
TGTGCCAGCAGCTTAGCAGGGATAAACACTGAAGCTTTCTTT
CASSLAGINTEAFF
>TRBV2|TRBD2|TRBJ2-1|once
TGTGCCAGCATGCTAGCGGGAGTGTCCTACAATGAGCAGTTCTTC
CASMLAGVSYNEQFF
>TRBV7-7|TRBD1|TRBJ1-5|.
TGTGCTAGCAGTTTAGCGGACAGGGATCAGCCCCAGCATTTT
CASSLADRDQPQHF
>TRBV10-3|.|TRBJ2-7|.
TGTGCCATGGGGACTGGGGCCTACGAGCAGTACTTC
CAMGTGAYEQYF
>TRBV11-3|.|TRBJ2-3|.
TGTGCCAGCAGCTCCTCCGGAGAGGTCCAGTATTTT
CASSSSGEVQYF
>TRBV6-5|.|TRBJ1-1|.
TGTGCCAGCAGTTACGGGCAGAACATGAACACTGAAGCTTTCTTT
CASSYGQNMNTEAFF
>TRBV28|.|TRBJ2-7|.
TGTGCCAGCAGTCCTGGGCTCTACGAGCAGTACTTC
CASSPGLYEQYF
>TRBV19|.|TRBJ1-5|few
TGTGCCAGTAGTGTCAGGGCACGAGGTCAGCCCCAGCATTTT
CASSVRARGQPQHF
>TRBV18|.|TRBJ1-2|.
TGTGCCAGCTCACGGACCACAGGACGGGACTATGGCTACACCTTC
CASSRTTGRDYGYTF
>TRBV5-4|.|TRBJ2-7|.
TGTGCCAGCAGCGAACGTCTCCAGGGGAACGAGCAGTACTTC
CASSERLQGNEQYF
>TRBV6-5|.|TRBJ2-6|.
TGTGCCAGCACCCGGGCCTCTGGGGCCAACGTCCTGACTTTC
CASTRASGANVLTF
>TRBV2|TRBD1|TRBJ1-2|.
TGTGCCAGCAGTGAAGCTTCCAATTCCAGGGGGGACTTATCGAACTATGGCTACACCTTC
CASSEASNSRGDLSNYGYTF
>TRBV6-5|TRBD1|TRBJ2-7|.
TGTGCCAGCAGGACAGGGACAGACTACGAGCAGTACTTC
CASRTGTDYEQYF
>TRBV10-2|TRBD1|TRBJ1-4|.
TGCGCCAGCAGTCCAAATGTGGGACAGGGAGGATCAAATGAAAAACTGTTTTTT
CASSPNVGQGGSNEKLFF
>TRBV27|TRBD1|TRBJ2-5|once
TGTGCCAGCAGTTTGGGACAGGGGATGAGAGAGACCCAGTACTTC
CASSLGQGMRETQYF
>TRBV18|.|TRBJ2-7|once
TGTGCCAGCTCACCGGGACACCCCCGGGTCGAGCAGTACTTC
CASSPGHPRVEQYF
>TRBV11-3|.|TRBJ2-2|.
TGTGCCAGCAGCCTCGACGGGGCGACCGGGGAGGAGCTGTTTTTT
CASSLDGATGEELFF
>TRBV10-1|.|TRBJ2-2|.
TGCGCCAGCAGTGAGTTGTACACCGGGGAGCTGTTTTTT
CASSELYTGELFF
>TRBV5-1|TRBD1|TRBJ2-3|.
TGCGCCAGCAGCCCGACAGGGACAGATACGCAGTATTTT
CASSPTGTDTQYF
>TRBV29-1|.|TRBJ2-1|.
TGCAGCGCTTCGGACTACCTCTACAATGAGCAGTTCTTC
CSASDYLYNEQFF
>TRBV5-4|.|TRBJ1-2|few
TGTGCCAGCAGCTTGGCCGGGTCCAACTATGGCTACACCTTC
CASSLAGSNYGYTF
>TRBV6-5|.|TRBJ2-4|.
TGTGCCAGCAGGGATCTAGCCAAAAACATTCAGTACTTC
CASRDLAKNIQYF
>TRBV28|.|TRBJ1-1|.
TGTGCCAGCAGTCCCCCGCGGGGGACTGAAGCTTTCTTT
CASSPPRGTEAFF
>TRBV11-2|TRBD2|TRBJ2-7|.
TGTGCCAGCAGCCGCATACTAGCGGGAGGGCCAGAGTCCTACGAGCAGTACTTC
CASSRILAGGPESYEQYF
>TRBV25-1|.|TRBJ2-7|few
TGTGCCAGCAGGGACAGCGGCTCCTACGAGCAGTACTTC
CASRDSGSYEQYF
>TRBV6-6|.|TRBJ2-2|.
TGTGCCAGCAGTTACGTCCGGGGTAACACCGGGGAGCTGTTTTTT
CASSYVRGNTGELFF
>TRBV5-6|TRBD1|TRBJ1-2|.
TGTGCCAGCAGATTGGGACAGGTGATCAACTATGGCTACACCTTC
CASRLGQVINYGYTF
>TRBV6-5|TRBD2|TRBJ2-1|.
TGTGCCAGCAGTTACTCGAGACTAGCCAATGAGCAGTTCTTC
CASSYSRLANEQFF
>TRBV30|.|TRBJ1-1|.
TGTGCCTGGAGTCAGACACTGAACACTGAAGCTTTCTTT
CAWSQTLNTEAFF
>TRBV7-9|.|TRBJ1-2|.
TGTGCCAGCAGCTTAGACACGGATCGCTTCTACACCTTC
CASSLDTDRFYTF
>TRBV30|.|TRBJ1-5|.
TGTGCCTGGAGTCAGGACAGTGTCCAGCCCCAGCATTTT
CAWSQDSVQPQHF